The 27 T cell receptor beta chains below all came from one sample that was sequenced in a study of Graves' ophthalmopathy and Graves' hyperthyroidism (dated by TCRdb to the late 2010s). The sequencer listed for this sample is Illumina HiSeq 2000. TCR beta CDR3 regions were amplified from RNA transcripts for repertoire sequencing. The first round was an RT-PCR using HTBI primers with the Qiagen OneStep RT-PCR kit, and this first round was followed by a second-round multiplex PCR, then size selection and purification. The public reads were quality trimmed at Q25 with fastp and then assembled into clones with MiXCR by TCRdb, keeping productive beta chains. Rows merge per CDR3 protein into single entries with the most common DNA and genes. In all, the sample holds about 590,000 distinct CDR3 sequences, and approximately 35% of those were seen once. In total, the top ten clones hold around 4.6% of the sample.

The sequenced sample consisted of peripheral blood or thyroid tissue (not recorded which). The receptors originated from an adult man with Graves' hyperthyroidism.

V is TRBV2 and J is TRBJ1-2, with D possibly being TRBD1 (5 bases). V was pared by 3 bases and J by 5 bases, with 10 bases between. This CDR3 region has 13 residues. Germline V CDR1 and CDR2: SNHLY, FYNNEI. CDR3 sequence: CASSEFGAYGYTF. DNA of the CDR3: TGTGCCAGCAGTGAGTTTGGGGCTTATGGCTACACCTTC.

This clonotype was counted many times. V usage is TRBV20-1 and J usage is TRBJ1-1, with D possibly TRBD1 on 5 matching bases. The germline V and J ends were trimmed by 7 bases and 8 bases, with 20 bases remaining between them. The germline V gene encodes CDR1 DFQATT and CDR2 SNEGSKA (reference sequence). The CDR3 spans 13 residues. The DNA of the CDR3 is TGCAGTGGGAGTGGGTGGGACGGGGCCGAAGCTTTCTTT. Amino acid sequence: CSGSGWDGAEAFF.

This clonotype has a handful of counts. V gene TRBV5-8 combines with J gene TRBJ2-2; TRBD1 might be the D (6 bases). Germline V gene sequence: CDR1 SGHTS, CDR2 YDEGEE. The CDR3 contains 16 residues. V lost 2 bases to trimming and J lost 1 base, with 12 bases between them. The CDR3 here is CASSLTGQWNTGELFF. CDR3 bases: TGTGCCAGCAGCTTAACGGGACAATGGAACACCGGGGAGCTGTTTTTT.

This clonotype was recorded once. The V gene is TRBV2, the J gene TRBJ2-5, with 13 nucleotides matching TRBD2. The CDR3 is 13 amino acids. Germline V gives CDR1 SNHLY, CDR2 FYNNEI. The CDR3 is CARTSGGQETQYF. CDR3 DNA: TGTGCTCGGACTAGCGGGGGACAAGAGACCCAGTACTTC.

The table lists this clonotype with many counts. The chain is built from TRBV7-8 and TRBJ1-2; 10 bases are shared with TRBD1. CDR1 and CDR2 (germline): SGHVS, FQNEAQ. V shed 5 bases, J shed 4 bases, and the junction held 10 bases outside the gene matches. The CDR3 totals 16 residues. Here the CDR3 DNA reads TGTGCCAGCAGCACTTGGACAGGGGGATTTCGCTATGGCTACACCTTC. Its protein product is CASSTWTGGFRYGYTF. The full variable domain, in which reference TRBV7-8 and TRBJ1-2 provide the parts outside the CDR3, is GAGVSQSPRYKVAKRGQDVALRCDPISGHVSLFWYQQALGQGPEFLTYFQNEAQLDKSGLPSDRFFAERPEGSVSTLKIQRTQQEDSAVYLCASSTWTGGFRYGYTFGSGTRLTVV.

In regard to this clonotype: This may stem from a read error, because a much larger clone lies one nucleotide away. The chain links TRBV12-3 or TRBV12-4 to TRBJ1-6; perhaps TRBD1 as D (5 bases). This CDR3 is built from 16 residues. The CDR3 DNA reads TGTGCCAGCAGAAGCAGCAGGGTTAACGGTAATTCACCCTTCCACTTT. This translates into CASRSSRVNGNSPFHF.

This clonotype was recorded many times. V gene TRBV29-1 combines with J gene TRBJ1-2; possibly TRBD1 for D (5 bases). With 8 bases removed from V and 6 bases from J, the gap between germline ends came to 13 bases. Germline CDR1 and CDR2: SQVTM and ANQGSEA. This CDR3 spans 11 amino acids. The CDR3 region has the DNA TGCAGCCCTGACAGTCGGGATGGCTACACCTTC. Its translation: CSPDSRDGYTF.

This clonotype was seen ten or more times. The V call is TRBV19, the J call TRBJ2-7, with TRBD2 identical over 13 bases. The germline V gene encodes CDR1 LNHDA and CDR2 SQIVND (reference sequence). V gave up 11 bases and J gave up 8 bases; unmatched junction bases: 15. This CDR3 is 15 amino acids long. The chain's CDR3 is CASSQPGTSGIQQYF. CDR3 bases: TGTGCCTCCTCCCAGCCCGGGACTAGCGGGATCCAGCAGTACTTC. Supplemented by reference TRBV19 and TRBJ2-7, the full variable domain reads DGGITQSPKYLFRKEGQNVTLSCEQNLNHDAMYWYRQDPGQGLRLIYYSQIVNDFQKGDIAEGYSVSREKKESFPLTVTSAQKNPTAFYLCASSQPGTSGIQQYFGPGTRLTVT.

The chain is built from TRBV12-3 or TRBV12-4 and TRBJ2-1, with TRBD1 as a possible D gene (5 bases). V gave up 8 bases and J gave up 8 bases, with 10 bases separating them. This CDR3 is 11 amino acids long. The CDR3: CASGAVDEQFF. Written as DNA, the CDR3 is TGTGCCAGCGGGGCCGTAGATGAGCAGTTCTTC.

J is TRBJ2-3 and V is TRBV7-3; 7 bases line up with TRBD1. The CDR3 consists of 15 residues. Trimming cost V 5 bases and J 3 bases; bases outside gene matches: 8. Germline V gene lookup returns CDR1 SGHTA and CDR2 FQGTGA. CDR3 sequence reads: CASSLRQGGTDTQYF. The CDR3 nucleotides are TGTGCCAGCAGCCTCAGACAGGGCGGGACAGATACGCAGTATTTT.

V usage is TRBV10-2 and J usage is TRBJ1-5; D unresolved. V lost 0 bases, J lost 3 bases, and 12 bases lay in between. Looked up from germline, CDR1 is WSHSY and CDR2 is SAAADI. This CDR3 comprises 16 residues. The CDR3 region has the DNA TGCGCCAGCAGTGAGTCCGGGCTCATGATCAATCAGCCCCAGCATTTT. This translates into CASSESGLMINQPQHF.

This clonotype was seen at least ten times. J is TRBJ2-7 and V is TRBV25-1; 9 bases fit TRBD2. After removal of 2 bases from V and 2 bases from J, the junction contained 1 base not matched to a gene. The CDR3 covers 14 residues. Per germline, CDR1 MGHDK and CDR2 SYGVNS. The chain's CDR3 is CASSEGGRAYEQYF. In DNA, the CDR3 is TGTGCCAGCAGTGAAGGCGGGAGGGCCTACGAGCAGTACTTC.

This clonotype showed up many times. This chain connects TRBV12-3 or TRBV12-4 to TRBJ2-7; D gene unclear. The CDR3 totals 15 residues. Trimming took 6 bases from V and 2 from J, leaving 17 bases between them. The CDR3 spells CASSAVWGSPYEQYF. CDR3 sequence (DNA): TGTGCCAGCAGCGCCGTGTGGGGATCTCCCTACGAGCAGTACTTC.

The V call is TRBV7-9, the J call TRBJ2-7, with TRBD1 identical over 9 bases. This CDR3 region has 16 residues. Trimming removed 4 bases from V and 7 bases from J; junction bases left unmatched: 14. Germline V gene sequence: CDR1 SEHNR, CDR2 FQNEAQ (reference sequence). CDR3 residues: CASSYRGRGNYNEQYF. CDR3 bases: TGTGCCAGCAGCTACAGGGGGCGCGGGAATTACAATGAGCAGTACTTC.

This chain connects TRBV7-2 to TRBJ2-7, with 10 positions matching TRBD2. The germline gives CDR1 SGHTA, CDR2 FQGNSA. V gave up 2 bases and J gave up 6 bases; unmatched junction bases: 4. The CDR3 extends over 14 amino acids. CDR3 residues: CASSLLAGEGEQYF. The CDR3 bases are TGTGCCAGCAGCTTACTAGCGGGGGAGGGCGAGCAGTACTTC.

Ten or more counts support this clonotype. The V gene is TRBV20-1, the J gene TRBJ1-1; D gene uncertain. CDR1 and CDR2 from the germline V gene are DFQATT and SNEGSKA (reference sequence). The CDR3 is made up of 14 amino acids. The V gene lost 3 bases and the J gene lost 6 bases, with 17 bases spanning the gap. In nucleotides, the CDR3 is TGCAGTGCTAGTTCCGGCAGCGGTTGGTCTGAAGCTTTCTTT. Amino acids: CSASSGSGWSEAFF.

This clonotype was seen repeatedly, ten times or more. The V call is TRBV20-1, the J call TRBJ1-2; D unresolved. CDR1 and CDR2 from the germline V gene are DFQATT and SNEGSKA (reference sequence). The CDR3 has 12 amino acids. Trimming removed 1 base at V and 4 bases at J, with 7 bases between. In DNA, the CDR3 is TGCAGTGCTAGAGTGGAAGGCTATGGCTACACCTTC. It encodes CSARVEGYGYTF.

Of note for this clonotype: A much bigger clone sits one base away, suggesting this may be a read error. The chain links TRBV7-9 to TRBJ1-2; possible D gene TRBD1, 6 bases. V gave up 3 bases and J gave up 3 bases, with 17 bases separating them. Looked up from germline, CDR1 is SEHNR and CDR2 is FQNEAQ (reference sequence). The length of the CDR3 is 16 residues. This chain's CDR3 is CASSLPPGHTDYGYTF. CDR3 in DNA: TGTGCCAGCAGCTTGCCCCCGGGACACACGGACTATGGCTACACCTTC.

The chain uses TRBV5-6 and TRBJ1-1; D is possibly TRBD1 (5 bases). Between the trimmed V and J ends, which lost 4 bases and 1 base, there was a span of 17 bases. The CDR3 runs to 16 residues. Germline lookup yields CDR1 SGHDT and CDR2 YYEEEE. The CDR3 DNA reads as TGTGCCAGCAGCCGGGCAGGGATGGAGTGGAACACTGAAGCTTTCTTT. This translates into CASSRAGMEWNTEAFF. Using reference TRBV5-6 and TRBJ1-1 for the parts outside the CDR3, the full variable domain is DAGVTQSPTHLIKTRGQQVTLRCSPKSGHDTVSWYQQALGQGPQFIFQYYEEEERQRGNFPDRFSGHQFPNYSSELNVNALLLGDSALYLCASSRAGMEWNTEAFFGQGTRLTVV.

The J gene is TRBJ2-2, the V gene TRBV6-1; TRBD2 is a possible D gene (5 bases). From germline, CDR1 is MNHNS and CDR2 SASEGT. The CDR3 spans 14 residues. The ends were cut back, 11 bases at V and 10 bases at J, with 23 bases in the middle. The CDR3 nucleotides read TGTGCCGGCACAACGGACTGGTCCTGGATGGAGCTGTTTTTT. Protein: CAGTTDWSWMELFF.

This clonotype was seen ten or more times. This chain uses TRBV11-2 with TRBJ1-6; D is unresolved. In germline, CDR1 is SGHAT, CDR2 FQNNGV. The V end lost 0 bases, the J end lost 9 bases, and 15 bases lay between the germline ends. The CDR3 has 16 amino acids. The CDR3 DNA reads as TGTGCCAGCAGCTTAGACCTGATACGAGAGTCTTCACCCCTCCACTTT. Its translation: CASSLDLIRESSPLHF.

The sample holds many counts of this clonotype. This CDR3 is CSVGKSGNEAFF. CDR3 bases: TGCAGCGTTGGGAAGTCGGGCAATGAAGCTTTCTTT. The chain has TRBV29-1 and TRBJ1-1; D is ambiguous. Between the trimmed V and J ends, which lost 4 bases and 7 bases, there was a span of 13 bases. This CDR3 region has 12 residues. From germline, CDR1 is SQVTM and CDR2 ANQGSEA.

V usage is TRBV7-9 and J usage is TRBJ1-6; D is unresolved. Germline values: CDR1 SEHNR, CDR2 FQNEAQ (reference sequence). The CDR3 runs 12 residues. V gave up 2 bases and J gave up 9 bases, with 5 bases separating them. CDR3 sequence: CASSLISSPLHF. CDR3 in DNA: TGTGCCAGCAGCTTAATTAGTTCACCCCTCCACTTT.

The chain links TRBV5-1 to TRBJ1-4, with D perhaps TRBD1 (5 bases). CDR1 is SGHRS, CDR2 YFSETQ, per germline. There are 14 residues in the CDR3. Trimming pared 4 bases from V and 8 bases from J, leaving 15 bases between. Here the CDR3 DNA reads TGCGCCAGCAGCCCCTCGACAGTCTCCGAAAAACTGTTTTTT. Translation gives CASSPSTVSEKLFF.

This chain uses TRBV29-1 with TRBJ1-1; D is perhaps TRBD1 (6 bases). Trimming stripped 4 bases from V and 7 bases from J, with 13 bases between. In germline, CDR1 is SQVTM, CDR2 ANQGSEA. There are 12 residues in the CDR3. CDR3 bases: TGCAGCGTTGGGACCGGGGGCAATGAAGCTTTCTTT. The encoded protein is CSVGTGGNEAFF.

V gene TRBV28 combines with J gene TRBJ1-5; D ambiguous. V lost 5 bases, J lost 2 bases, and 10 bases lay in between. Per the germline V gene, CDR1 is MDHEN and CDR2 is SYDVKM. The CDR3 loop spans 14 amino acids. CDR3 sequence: CASSILTGNQPQHF. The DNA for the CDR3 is TGTGCCAGCAGTATATTGACGGGCAATCAGCCCCAGCATTTT.

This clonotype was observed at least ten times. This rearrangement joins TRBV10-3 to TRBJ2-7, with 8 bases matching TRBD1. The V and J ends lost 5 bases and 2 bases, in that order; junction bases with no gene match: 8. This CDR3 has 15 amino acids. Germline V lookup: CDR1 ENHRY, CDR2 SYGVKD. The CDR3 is CAISLGTGGTYEQYF. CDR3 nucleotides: TGTGCCATCAGTTTGGGGACAGGCGGCACCTACGAGCAGTACTTC.